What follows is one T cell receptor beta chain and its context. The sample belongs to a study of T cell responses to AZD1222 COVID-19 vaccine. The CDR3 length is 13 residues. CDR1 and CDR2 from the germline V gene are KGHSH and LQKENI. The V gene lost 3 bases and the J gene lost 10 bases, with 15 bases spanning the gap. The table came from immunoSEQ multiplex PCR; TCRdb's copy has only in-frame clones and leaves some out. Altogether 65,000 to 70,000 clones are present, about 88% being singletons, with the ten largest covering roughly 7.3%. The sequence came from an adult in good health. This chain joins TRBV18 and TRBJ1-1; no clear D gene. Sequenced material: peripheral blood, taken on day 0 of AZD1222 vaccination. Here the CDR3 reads CASSPGSTQRAFF. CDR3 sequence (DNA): TGTGCCAGCTCACCCGGGTCGACGCAGCGAGCTTTCTTT.